This record looks at one T cell receptor (beta chain) sequence and its context. The antigen remains undetermined. Trimming left V 2 bases short and J 10 bases short, with 14 bases between. This CDR3 region has 13 residues. Per the germline V gene, CDR1 is MGHDK and CDR2 is SYGVNS. The data are from a study of T-cell memory formation after mild COVID-19. Overall study: The study found TCR clusters largely donor specific. Study-wide findings and caveats: Among clones contracting day 15 to 85, CD4/CD8 was balanced, whereas later expanders leaned CD4+.

TCR alpha and TCR beta cDNA libraries carrying sample barcodes and UMIs came from 5'RACE with constant-segment primers. TCRdb redid the calling of the 5' RACE reads with MiXCR, one entry per CDR3 protein. The table includes about 140,000 distinct CDR3 sequences, around 21% detected once. Specimen: PBMCs or a T cell subset sorted from them (not recorded which). The V gene is TRBV25-1, the J gene TRBJ1-1, with TRBD1 as a possible D gene (5 bases). This receptor was taken from an adult woman who had mild COVID-19 (a few samples of this study predate the infection). Cell type and time point are not known. The CDR3: CASSEPRQGRAFF. CDR3 in DNA: TGTGCCAGCAGTGAACCTCGCCAGGGACGAGCTTTCTTT.